The entry that follows covers one T cell receptor (beta chain) sequence. The germline CDR1 and CDR2 sequences are KGHDR and SFDVKD. The CDR3 is 15 amino acids. V lost 12 bases, J lost 0 bases, and 17 bases lay in between. The data stem from a study of control samples from healthy donors and cancer patients. Profiled with immunoSEQ multiplex PCR; TCRdb holds only in-frame clones, not every one. There are around 70,000 clones in the sample; around 80% occur only once, and less than 20% lies in the top ten. The sequenced material came from blood. The clonotype was recovered from a man aged 60 to 69 in good health. The gene calls are TRBV24-1 and TRBJ2-4; D unclear. CDR3 protein: CAPKERWKAKNIQYF. The CDR3 nucleotides are TGTGCCCCCAAGGAACGGTGGAAAGCCAAAAACATTCAGTACTTC.